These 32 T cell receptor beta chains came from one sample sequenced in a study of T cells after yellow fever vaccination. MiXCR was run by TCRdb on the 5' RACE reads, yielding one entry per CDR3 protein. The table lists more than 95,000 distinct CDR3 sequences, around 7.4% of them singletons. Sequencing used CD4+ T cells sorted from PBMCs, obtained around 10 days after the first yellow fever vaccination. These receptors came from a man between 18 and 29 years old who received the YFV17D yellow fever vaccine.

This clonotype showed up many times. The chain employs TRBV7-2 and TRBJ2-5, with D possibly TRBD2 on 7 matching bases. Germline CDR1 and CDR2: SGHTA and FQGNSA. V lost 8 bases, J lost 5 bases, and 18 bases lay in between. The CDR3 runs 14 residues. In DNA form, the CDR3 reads TGTGCCAGCTCCCAATTTGGGGGGGCTGAGACCCAGTACTTC. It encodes CASSQFGGAETQYF.

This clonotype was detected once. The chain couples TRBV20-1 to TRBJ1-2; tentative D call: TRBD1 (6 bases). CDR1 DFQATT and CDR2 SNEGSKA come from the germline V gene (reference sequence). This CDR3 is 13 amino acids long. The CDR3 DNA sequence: TGCAGCAGTGGGGCAGGGGTTAGGTATGGCTACACCTTC. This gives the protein CSSGAGVRYGYTF.

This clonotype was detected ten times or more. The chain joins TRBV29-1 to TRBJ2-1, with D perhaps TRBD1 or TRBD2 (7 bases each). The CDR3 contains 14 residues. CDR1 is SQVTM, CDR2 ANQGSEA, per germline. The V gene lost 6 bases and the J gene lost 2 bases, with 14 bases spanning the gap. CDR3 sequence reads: CSVSRGGTYNEQFF. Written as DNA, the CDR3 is TGCAGCGTCTCCAGGGGGGGTACCTACAATGAGCAGTTCTTC.

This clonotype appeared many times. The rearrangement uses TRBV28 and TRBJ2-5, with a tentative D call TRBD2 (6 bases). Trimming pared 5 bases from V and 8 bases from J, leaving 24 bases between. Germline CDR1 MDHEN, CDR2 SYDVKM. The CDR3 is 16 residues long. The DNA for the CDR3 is TGTGCCAGCAGTCAGCCTCCGGGACTCAGGATGAGAACCCAGTACTTC. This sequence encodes CASSQPPGLRMRTQYF.

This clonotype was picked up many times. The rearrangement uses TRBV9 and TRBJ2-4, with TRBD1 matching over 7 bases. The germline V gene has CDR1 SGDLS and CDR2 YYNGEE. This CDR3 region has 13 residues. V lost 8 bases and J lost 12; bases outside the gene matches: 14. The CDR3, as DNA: TGTGCCAGTAGTCGTCCCGCTGCAGGGGGTCAGTACTTC. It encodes CASSRPAAGGQYF.

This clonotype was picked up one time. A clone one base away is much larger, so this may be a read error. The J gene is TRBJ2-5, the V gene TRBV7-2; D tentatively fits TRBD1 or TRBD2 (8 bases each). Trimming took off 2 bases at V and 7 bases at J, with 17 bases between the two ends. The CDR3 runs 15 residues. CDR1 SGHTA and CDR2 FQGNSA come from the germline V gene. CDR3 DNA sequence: TGTGCCAGCAGCTTAATGCAGGGGGCGGGAGGGACCCAGTACTTC. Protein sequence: CASSLMQGAGGTQYF.

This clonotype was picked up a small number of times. The CDR3 sequence: CASSSRGLGSETQYF. As DNA, the CDR3 is TGTGCCAGCAGCTCCCGTGGATTAGGGAGCGAGACCCAGTACTTC. The chain joins TRBV7-2 to TRBJ2-5; D might be TRBD2 (5 bases). This CDR3 is 15 amino acids long. The germline V gene has CDR1 SGHTA and CDR2 FQGNSA. Trimming pared 4 bases from V and 5 bases from J, leaving 17 bases between. Full variable domain (outside the CDR3, taken from reference TRBV7-2 and TRBJ2-5): GAGVSQSPSNKVTEKGKDVELRCDPISGHTALYWYRQSLGQGLEFLIYFQGNSAPDKSGLPSDRFSAERTGGSVSTLTIQRTQQEDSAVYLCASSSRGLGSETQYFGPGTRLLVL.

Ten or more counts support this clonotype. CDR3 residues: CASSLSGRMDYGYTF. CDR3 nucleotide sequence: TGTGCCAGCAGCTTGTCGGGGAGGATGGACTATGGCTACACCTTC. V and J are TRBV5-6 and TRBJ1-2; no clear D. Germline V lookup: CDR1 SGHDT, CDR2 YYEEEE. The CDR3 extends over 15 amino acids. Trimming stripped 1 base from V and 3 bases from J, with 13 bases between.

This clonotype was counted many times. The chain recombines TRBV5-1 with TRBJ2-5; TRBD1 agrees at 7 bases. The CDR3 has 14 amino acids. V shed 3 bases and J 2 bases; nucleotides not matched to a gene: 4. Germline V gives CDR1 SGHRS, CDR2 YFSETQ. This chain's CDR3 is CASSYDRVQETQYF. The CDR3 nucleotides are TGCGCCAGCAGCTACGACAGGGTTCAAGAGACCCAGTACTTC. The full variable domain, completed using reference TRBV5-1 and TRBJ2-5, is KAGVTQTPRYLIKTRGQQVTLSCSPISGHRSVSWYQQTPGQGLQFLFEYFSETQRNKGNFPGRFSGRQFSNSRSEMNVSTLELGDSALYLCASSYDRVQETQYFGPGTRLLVL.

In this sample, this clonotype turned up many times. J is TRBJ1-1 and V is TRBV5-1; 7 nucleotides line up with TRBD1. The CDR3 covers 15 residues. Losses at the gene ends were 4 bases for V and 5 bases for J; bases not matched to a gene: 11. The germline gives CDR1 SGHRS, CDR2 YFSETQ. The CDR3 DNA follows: TGCGCCAGCAGCCGTGGAGGGACAGTGGGGACTGAAGCTTTCTTT. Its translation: CASSRGGTVGTEAFF.

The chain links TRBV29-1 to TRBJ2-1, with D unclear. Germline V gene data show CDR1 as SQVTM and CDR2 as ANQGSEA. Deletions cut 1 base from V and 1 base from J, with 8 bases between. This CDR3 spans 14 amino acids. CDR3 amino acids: CSVEATASYNEQFF. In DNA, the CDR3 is TGCAGCGTTGAAGCGACGGCGTCCTACAATGAGCAGTTCTTC.

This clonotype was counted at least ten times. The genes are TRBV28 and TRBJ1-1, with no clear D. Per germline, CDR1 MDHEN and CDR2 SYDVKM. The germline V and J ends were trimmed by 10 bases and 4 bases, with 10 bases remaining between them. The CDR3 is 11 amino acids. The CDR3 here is CAIAGFTEAFF. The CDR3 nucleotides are TGTGCCATTGCGGGTTTCACTGAAGCTTTCTTT.

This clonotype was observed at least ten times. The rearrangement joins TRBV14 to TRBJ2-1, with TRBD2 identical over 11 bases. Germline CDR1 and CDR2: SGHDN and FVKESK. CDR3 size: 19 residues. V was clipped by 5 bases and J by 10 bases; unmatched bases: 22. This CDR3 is CASSLSPGLAVPLNVEQFF. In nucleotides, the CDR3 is TGTGCCAGCAGCTTATCCCCGGGACTAGCGGTCCCCCTCAATGTGGAGCAGTTCTTC.

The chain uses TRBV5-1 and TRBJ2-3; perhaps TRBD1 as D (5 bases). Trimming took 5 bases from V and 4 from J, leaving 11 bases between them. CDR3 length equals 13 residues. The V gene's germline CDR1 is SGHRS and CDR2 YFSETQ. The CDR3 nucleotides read TGCGCCAGCAGTAGGGGTGCGGCAGATACGCAGTATTTT. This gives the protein CASSRGAADTQYF.

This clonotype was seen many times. CDR3 sequence: CSATPSLWTQYF. CDR3 sequence (DNA): TGCAGTGCTACCCCCTCTTTGTGGACCCAGTACTTC. The V call is TRBV20-1, the J call TRBJ2-5; D remains ambiguous. V lost 4 bases to trimming and J lost 7 bases, with 13 bases between them. This CDR3 is 12 amino acids long. Germline V gene data show CDR1 as DFQATT and CDR2 as SNEGSKA (reference sequence).

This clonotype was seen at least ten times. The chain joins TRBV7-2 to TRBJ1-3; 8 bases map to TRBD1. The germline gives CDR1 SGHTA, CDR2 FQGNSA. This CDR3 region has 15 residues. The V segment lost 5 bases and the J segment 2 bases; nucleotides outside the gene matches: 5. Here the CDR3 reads CASSLQGAAGNTIYF. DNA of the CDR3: TGTGCCAGCAGCCTTCAGGGGGCTGCTGGAAACACCATATATTTT.

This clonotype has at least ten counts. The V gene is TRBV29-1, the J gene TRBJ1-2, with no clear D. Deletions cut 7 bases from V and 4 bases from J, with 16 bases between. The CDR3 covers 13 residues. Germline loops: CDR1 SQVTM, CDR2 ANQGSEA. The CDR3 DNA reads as TGCAGCGCTGGGGAGAATACCGCCTATGGCTACACCTTC. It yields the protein CSAGENTAYGYTF.

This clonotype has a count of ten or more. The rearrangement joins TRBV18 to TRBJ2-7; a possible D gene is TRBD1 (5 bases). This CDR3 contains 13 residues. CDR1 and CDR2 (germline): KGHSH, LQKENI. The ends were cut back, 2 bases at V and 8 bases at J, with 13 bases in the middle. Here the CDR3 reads CASSPGQSYKQYF. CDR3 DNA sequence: TGTGCCAGCTCACCAGGACAATCTTATAAGCAGTACTTC.

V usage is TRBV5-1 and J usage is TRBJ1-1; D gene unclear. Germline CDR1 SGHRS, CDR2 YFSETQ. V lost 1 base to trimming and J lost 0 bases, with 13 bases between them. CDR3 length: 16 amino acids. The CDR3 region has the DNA TGCGCCAGCAGCTTGCAAGGATCCCCCATGAACACTGAAGCTTTCTTT. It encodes CASSLQGSPMNTEAFF. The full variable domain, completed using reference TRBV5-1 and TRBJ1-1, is KAGVTQTPRYLIKTRGQQVTLSCSPISGHRSVSWYQQTPGQGLQFLFEYFSETQRNKGNFPGRFSGRQFSNSRSEMNVSTLELGDSALYLCASSLQGSPMNTEAFFGQGTRLTVV.

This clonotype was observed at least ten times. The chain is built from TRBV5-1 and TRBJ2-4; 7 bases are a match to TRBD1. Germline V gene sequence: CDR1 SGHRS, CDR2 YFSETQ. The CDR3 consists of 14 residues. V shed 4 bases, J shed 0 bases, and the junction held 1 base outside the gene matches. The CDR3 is CASSDRVAKNIQYF. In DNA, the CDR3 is TGCGCCAGCAGCGACAGGGTAGCCAAAAACATTCAGTACTTC.

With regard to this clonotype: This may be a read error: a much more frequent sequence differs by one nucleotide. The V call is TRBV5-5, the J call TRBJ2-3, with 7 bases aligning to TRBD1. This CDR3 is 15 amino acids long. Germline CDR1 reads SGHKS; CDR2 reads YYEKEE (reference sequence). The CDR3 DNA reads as TGTACCAGCAGCCGAAGGGACAGTAGCACAGATACGCAGTATTTT. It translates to CTSSRRDSSTDTQYF.

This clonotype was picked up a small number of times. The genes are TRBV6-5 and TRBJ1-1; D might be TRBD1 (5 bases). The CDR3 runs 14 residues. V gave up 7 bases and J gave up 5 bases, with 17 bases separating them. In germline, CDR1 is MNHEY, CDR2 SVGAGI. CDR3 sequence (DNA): TGTGCCAGCACCTTACCACAGGTCTTGACTGAAGCTTTCTTT. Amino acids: CASTLPQVLTEAFF.

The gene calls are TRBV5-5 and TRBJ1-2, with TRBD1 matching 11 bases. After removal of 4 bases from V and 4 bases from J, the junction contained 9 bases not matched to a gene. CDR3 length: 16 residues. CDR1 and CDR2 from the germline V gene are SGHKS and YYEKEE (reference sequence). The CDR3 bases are TGTGCCAGCAGCCCGACCGGGACAGGGGGTCGCTATGGCTACACCTTC. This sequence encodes CASSPTGTGGRYGYTF.

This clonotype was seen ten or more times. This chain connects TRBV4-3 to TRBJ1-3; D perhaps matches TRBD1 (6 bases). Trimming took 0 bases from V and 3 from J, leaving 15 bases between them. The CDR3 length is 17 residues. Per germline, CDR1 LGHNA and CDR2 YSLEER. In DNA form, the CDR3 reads TGCGCCAGCAGCCAAGAGTTCCAGGGGCTAGGTGGAAACACCATATATTTT. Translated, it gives CASSQEFQGLGGNTIYF.

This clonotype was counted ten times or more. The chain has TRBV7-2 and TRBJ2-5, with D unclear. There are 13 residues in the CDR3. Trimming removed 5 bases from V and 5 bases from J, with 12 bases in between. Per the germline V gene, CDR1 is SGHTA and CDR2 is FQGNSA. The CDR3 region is CASSPGLVETQYF. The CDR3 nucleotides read TGTGCCAGCAGCCCCGGGCTCGTTGAGACCCAGTACTTC.

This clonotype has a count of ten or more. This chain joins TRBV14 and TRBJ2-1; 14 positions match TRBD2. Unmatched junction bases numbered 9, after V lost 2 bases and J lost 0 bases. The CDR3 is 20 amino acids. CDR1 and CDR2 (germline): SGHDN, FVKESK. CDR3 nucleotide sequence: TGTGCCAGCAGCCAACGGAAAGGACTAGCGGGGGGCTTCTCCTACAATGAGCAGTTCTTC. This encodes CASSQRKGLAGGFSYNEQFF.

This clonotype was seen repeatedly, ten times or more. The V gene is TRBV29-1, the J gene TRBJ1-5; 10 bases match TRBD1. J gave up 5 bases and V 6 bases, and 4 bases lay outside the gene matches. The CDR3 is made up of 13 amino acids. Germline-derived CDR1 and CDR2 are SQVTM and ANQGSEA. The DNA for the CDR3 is TGCAGCGTATCCGGGACAGGGGATCAGCCCCAGCATTTT. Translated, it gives CSVSGTGDQPQHF.

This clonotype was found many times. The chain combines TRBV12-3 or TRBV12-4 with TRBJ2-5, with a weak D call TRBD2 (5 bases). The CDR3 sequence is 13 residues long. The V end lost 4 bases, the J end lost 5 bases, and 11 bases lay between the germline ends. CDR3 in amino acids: CASSSNSVETQYF. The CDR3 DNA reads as TGTGCCAGCAGTTCAAATAGCGTGGAGACCCAGTACTTC.

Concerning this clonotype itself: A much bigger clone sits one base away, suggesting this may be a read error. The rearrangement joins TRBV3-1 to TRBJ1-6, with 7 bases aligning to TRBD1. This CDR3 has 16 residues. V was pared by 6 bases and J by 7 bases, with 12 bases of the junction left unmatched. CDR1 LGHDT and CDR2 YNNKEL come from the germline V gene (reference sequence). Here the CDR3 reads CASRTVTGIVNSPLHF. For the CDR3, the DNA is TGTGCCAGCAGGACGGTGACAGGGATCGTCAATTCACCCCTCCACTTT.

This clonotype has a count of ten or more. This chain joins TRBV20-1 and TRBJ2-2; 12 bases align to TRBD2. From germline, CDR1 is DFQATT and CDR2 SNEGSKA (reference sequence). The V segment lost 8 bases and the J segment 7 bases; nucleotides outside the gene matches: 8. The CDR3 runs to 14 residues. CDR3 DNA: TGCAGTCCCTCTAGCGGGGGGGCAAACGGGGAGCTGTTTTTT. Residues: CSPSSGGANGELFF.

CDR3 DNA: TGTGCCAGAACCAGGGGACAGGGGGCATCGGGGGAGCTGTTTTTT. It translates to CARTRGQGASGELFF. The genes are TRBV7-9 and TRBJ2-2; 12 bases agree with TRBD1. This CDR3 is 15 amino acids long. Losses at the gene ends were 9 bases for V and 8 bases for J; bases not matched to a gene: 10. Per the germline V gene, CDR1 is SEHNR and CDR2 is FQNEAQ (reference sequence).

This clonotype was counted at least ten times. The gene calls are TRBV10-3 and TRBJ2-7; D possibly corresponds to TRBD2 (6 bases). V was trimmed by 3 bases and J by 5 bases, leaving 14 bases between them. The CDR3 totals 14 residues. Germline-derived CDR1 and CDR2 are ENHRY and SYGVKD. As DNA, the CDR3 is TGTGCCATCAGTGATGGCCAGGGAGGCAACGAGCAGTACTTC. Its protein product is CAISDGQGGNEQYF.